The 27 T cell receptor beta chains below were found in one sample sequenced in a study of blood T cell repertoires in COVID-19. Measured with immunoSEQ multiplex PCR; TCRdb has only the in-frame clones, and not every one. This table has 320,000 or so clones, over 75% appearing once. The sample taken for sequencing was PBMCs or T cells enriched from blood (not recorded which). Source of these receptors: a young woman who had recovered from COVID-19.

The chain recombines TRBV4-2 with TRBJ1-2; maybe TRBD1 (6 bases). The CDR3 is 17 amino acids. Germline V gene lookup returns CDR1 LGHNA and CDR2 YNFKEQ. V was cut by 3 bases and J by 4 bases, with 21 bases left in between. The CDR3 protein is CASSHGDGAGGPYGYTF. CDR3 bases: TGTGCCAGCAGCCATGGAGACGGGGCCGGGGGGCCCTATGGCTACACCTTC.

The chain uses TRBV14 and TRBJ1-4; D possibly corresponds to TRBD1 (6 bases). Trimming stripped 4 bases from V and 6 bases from J, with 15 bases between. Germline V CDR1 and CDR2: SGHDN, FVKESK. CDR3 size: 15 residues. The CDR3 DNA reads as TGTGCCAGCAGCCCCCATGGGGGCCGGGATGAAAAACTGTTTTTT. Protein sequence: CASSPHGGRDEKLFF.

This clone was recorded a few times. The genes are TRBV11-2 and TRBJ1-2; D remains ambiguous. The germline V gene has CDR1 SGHAT and CDR2 FQNNGV. This CDR3 has 14 amino acids. V was shortened by 11 bases and J by 0 bases, with 16 bases between the two germline ends. This CDR3 reads CACKEGDANYGYTF. The DNA for the CDR3 is TGTGCCTGCAAAGAGGGAGACGCTAACTATGGCTACACCTTC.

A remark on this clone: The sample has other DNA sequences that encode this CDR3 too. The gene calls are TRBV5-4 and TRBJ2-5; D may be TRBD1 (5 bases). CDR1 and CDR2 from the germline V gene are SGHNT and YYREEE (reference sequence). The CDR3 is 14 amino acids. The V gene lost 0 bases and the J gene lost 0 bases, with 6 bases spanning the gap. CDR3 protein: CASSLAGYQETQYF. CDR3 coding DNA: TGTGCCAGCAGCTTGGCAGGGTACCAAGAGACCCAGTACTTC.

This rearrangement joins TRBV28 to TRBJ1-6; D gene unclear. CDR1 and CDR2 (germline): MDHEN, SYDVKM. This CDR3 spans 13 amino acids. V gave up 9 bases and J gave up 7 bases, with 13 bases separating them. The CDR3 loop reads CASRGRSNSPLHF. CDR3 coding DNA: TGTGCCAGTAGAGGCAGAAGCAATTCACCCCTCCACTTT.

The V and J genes are TRBV2 and TRBJ2-5, with TRBD2 as a possible D gene (6 bases). This CDR3 comprises 14 residues. Trimming removed 8 bases from V and 1 base from J, with 14 bases in between. Germline CDR1 is SNHLY and CDR2 is FYNNEI. CDR3 residues: CASGGIVAQETQYF. CDR3 sequence (DNA): TGTGCCAGCGGGGGGATTGTGGCCCAAGAGACCCAGTACTTC.

The rearrangement uses TRBV5-4 and TRBJ2-2, with D tentatively TRBD1 (6 bases). CDR1 is SGHNT and CDR2 is YYREEE in the germline V gene (reference sequence). Trimming cost V 3 bases and J 3 bases, with 15 bases left between them. The CDR3 spans 16 residues. In nucleotides, the CDR3 is TGTGCCAGCAGCTCCTCCAGGGGCACATACACCGGGGAGCTGTTTTTT. Amino acids: CASSSSRGTYTGELFF.

The V gene is TRBV11-3, the J gene TRBJ2-1, with 8 nucleotides matching TRBD2. The CDR3 runs 18 residues. Trimming took 2 bases from V and 4 from J; bases not matched to a gene: 13. Germline V lookup: CDR1 SGHNT, CDR2 YENEEA. The CDR3 DNA follows: TGTGCCAGCAGCTTATATTCCGGGGGGGCCGCTGGTTACAATGAGCAGTTCTTC. This sequence encodes CASSLYSGGAAGYNEQFF.

V gene TRBV6-5 combines with J gene TRBJ2-3; 9 bases match TRBD1. Germline CDR1 and CDR2: MNHEY and SVGAGI. Unmatched junction bases numbered 7, after V lost 6 bases and J lost 3 bases. The CDR3 covers 15 residues. CDR3 DNA sequence: TGTGCCAGCAGCGCCGGGACAGGGCATACAGATACGCAGTATTTT. Residues: CASSAGTGHTDTQYF.

The chain combines TRBV7-8 with TRBJ1-1; 7 bases agree with TRBD1. With V trimmed by 1 base and J by 4 bases, 0 bases remained unmatched. Looked up from germline, CDR1 is SGHVS and CDR2 is FQNEAQ. The CDR3 spans 13 residues. CDR3 coding DNA: TGTGCCAGCAGCTTAGACAGGGGCACTGAAGCTTTCTTT. Translated: CASSLDRGTEAFF.

The genes are TRBV7-6 and TRBJ2-1, with 8 bases identical to TRBD2. V dropped 2 bases and J dropped 0; count of bases not matched to a gene: 18. From germline, CDR1 is SGHVS and CDR2 FNYEAQ. The CDR3 sequence is 21 residues long. The CDR3 spells CASSLMRSAGGIRRSYNEQFF. DNA of the CDR3: TGTGCCAGCAGCTTAATGCGGAGTGCGGGGGGCATCCGCCGCTCCTACAATGAGCAGTTCTTC.

This chain connects TRBV3-1 (or the pseudogene TRBV3-2) to TRBJ1-4, with D perhaps TRBD1 (5 bases). This CDR3 has 15 amino acids. Germline V gene lookup returns CDR1 LGHDT and CDR2 YNNKEL (reference sequence). The V end was cut by 4 bases, the J end by 7 bases, with 16 bases between. The CDR3 nucleotides read TGTGCCAGCAGCCCAGCTAGGGGAAGGGGTGAAAAACTGTTTTTT. Translated, it gives CASSPARGRGEKLFF.

This chain links TRBV28 with TRBJ1-5; no reliable D call. Germline loops: CDR1 MDHEN, CDR2 SYDVKM. The V gene lost 5 bases and the J gene lost 9 bases, with 2 bases spanning the gap. This CDR3 is 9 amino acids long. The CDR3 region is CASSRPQHF. CDR3 DNA sequence: TGTGCCAGCAGTCGGCCCCAGCATTTT.

CDR3 sequence reads: CASSSDYGSYNEQFF. The CDR3 DNA reads TGTGCCAGCAGCTCGGACTACGGCTCCTACAATGAGCAGTTCTTC. V gene TRBV7-7 combines with J gene TRBJ2-1; weak D call: TRBD2 (6 bases). The CDR3 contains 15 residues. CDR1 SSHAT and CDR2 FNYEAQ come from the germline V gene (reference sequence). Trimming took off 4 bases at V and 0 bases at J, with 10 bases between the two ends.

The rearrangement uses TRBV2 and TRBJ2-7; 11 nucleotides line up with TRBD2. J lost 4 bases, V lost 8 bases, and 10 bases had no gene match. CDR1 and CDR2 from the germline V gene are SNHLY and FYNNEI. The CDR3 is 15 amino acids. Here the CDR3 reads CASSMGSSGGYEQYF. CDR3 DNA: TGTGCCAGCTCGATGGGGTCTAGCGGGGGGTACGAGCAGTACTTC.

V gene TRBV28 combines with J gene TRBJ2-1; 14 nucleotides align to TRBD2. The germline V gene encodes CDR1 MDHEN and CDR2 SYDVKM. V shed 6 bases and J 0 bases; nucleotides not matched to a gene: 7. The CDR3 spans 18 residues. The CDR3 loop is CASSLGLAGGRSYNEQFF. The CDR3 DNA reads TGTGCCAGCAGCCTTGGACTAGCGGGGGGACGCTCCTACAATGAGCAGTTCTTC.

The rearrangement links TRBV19 to TRBJ2-5, with 7 bases matching TRBD2. V lost 9 bases and J lost 5; bases outside the gene matches: 18. This CDR3 has 16 amino acids. Germline CDR1 LNHDA, CDR2 SQIVND (reference sequence). Written as DNA, the CDR3 is TGTGCCAGAATCCACTGGGCGGGGGTTGGGGAGGAGACCCAGTACTTC. Protein: CARIHWAGVGEETQYF.

The V and J genes are TRBV6-2 or TRBV6-3 and TRBJ1-2; D gene ambiguous. With 2 bases removed from V and 3 bases from J, the gap between germline ends came to 7 bases. The CDR3 is 13 residues long. In germline, CDR1 is MNHEY, CDR2 SVGEGT. CDR3 bases: TGTGCCAGCAGTTACGAGGAAGACTATGGCTACACCTTC. Translation gives CASSYEEDYGYTF.

V gene TRBV5-4 combines with J gene TRBJ1-2; 8 nucleotides agree with TRBD1. Unmatched junction bases numbered 3, after V lost 1 base and J lost 4 bases. This CDR3 region has 14 residues. CDR1 SGHNT and CDR2 YYREEE come from the germline V gene (reference sequence). CDR3 DNA sequence: TGTGCCAGCAGCTTGCAGGGGGCGGCCTATGGCTACACCTTC. As protein: CASSLQGAAYGYTF.

V usage is TRBV15 and J usage is TRBJ2-2; 10 positions match TRBD1. This CDR3 spans 16 amino acids. V dropped 8 bases and J dropped 6; count of bases not matched to a gene: 12. Germline V CDR1 and CDR2: LNHNV, YYDKDF (reference sequence). The CDR3 region is CATSRGGQGGAGELFF. The CDR3 nucleotides are TGTGCCACCTCCCGGGGTGGACAGGGGGGGGCCGGGGAGCTGTTTTTT.

CDR3 sequence: CASSLGEVGVNEQFF. Here the CDR3 DNA reads TGTGCCAGCAGCTTAGGGGAGGTGGGGGTCAATGAGCAGTTCTTC. The J gene is TRBJ2-1, the V gene TRBV5-4; a possible D gene is TRBD2 (6 bases). Germline lookup yields CDR1 SGHNT and CDR2 YYREEE (reference sequence). The CDR3 is 15 residues long. V lost 2 bases and J 6 bases, leaving 15 bases between the germline ends.

The rearrangement uses TRBV11-2 and TRBJ2-1, with unresolved D. V was pared by 3 bases and J by 2 bases, with 5 bases between. Per the germline V gene, CDR1 is SGHAT and CDR2 is FQNNGV. The CDR3 is 13 amino acids. The CDR3, as DNA: TGTGCCAGCAGCTTTCGAGCCTACAATGAGCAGTTCTTC. It codes for CASSFRAYNEQFF.

CDR3 residues: CASSHSGTDYSPLHF. CDR3 bases: TGTGCCAGCAGCCACTCCGGGACAGACTATTCACCCCTCCACTTT. This chain connects TRBV3-1 (or the pseudogene TRBV3-2) to TRBJ1-6, with 7 bases fitting TRBD1. This CDR3 comprises 15 residues. Germline trimming cut 3 bases from V and 8 bases from J; bases unmatched to any gene: 7. In germline, CDR1 is LGHDT, CDR2 YNNKEL (reference sequence).

This clone was picked up one time. The chain employs TRBV5-6 and TRBJ2-1; 12 nucleotides match TRBD2. After removal of 6 bases from V and 4 bases from J, the junction contained 11 bases not matched to a gene. The CDR3 covers 17 residues. Germline V CDR1 and CDR2: SGHDT, YYEEEE. The CDR3 reads CASIATSGGTTYNEQFF. CDR3 in DNA: TGTGCCAGCATAGCAACTAGCGGGGGGACAACATACAATGAGCAGTTCTTC.

The chain couples TRBV7-2 to TRBJ1-4; 7 bases map to TRBD1. The junction had 10 bases not matched to a gene; V was cut back by 5 bases and J by 7 bases. CDR1 and CDR2 from the germline V gene are SGHTA and FQGNSA. The CDR3 sequence is 15 residues long. CDR3 loop: CASSISQGLGEKLFF. The CDR3, as DNA: TGTGCCAGCAGCATATCACAGGGGCTAGGTGAAAAACTGTTTTTT. Full variable domain (remainder filled in from reference TRBV7-2 and TRBJ1-4): GAGVSQSPSNKVTEKGKDVELRCDPISGHTALYWYRQSLGQGLEFLIYFQGNSAPDKSGLPSDRFSAERTGGSVSTLTIQRTQQEDSAVYLCASSISQGLGEKLFFGSGTQLSVL.

The chain links TRBV6-5 to TRBJ1-2; maybe TRBD1 (6 bases). Looked up from germline, CDR1 is MNHEY and CDR2 is SVGAGI. Trimming cost V 6 bases and J 3 bases, with 14 bases left between them. The CDR3 is 14 amino acids. The CDR3 protein is CASSRQVVDYGYTF. DNA for the CDR3: TGTGCCAGCAGCCGACAGGTTGTTGACTATGGCTACACCTTC.

This clone was observed a few times. Within the sample, other DNA sequences also encode this same CDR3. The rearrangement uses TRBV27 and TRBJ1-5; no clear D gene. With 5 bases removed from V and 4 bases from J, the gap between germline ends came to 9 bases. Germline loops: CDR1 MNHEY, CDR2 SMNVEV (reference sequence). This CDR3 comprises 13 residues. The CDR3 region is CASSRGSNQPQHF. Written as DNA, the CDR3 is TGTGCCAGCAGTCGGGGTTCTAATCAGCCCCAGCATTTT.